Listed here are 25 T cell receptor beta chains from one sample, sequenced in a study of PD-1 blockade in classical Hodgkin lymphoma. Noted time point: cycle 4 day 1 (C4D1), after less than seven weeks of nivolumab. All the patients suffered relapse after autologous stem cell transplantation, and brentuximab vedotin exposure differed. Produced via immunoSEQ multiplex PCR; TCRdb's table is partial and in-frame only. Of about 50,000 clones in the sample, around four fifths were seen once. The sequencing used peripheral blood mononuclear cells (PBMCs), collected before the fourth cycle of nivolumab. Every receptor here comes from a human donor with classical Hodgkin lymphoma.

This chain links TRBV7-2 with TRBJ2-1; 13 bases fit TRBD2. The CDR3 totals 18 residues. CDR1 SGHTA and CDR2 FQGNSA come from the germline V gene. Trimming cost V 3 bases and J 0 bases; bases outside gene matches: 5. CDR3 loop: CASSFGLAGARSYNEQFF. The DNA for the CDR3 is TGTGCCAGCAGCTTTGGACTAGCGGGAGCCCGCTCCTACAATGAGCAGTTCTTC.

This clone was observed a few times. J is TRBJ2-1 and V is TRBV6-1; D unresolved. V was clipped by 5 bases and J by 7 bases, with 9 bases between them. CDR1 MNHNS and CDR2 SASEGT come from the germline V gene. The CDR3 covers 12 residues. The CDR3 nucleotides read TGTGCCAGCAGTCCCCTAGGGAATGAGCAGTTCTTC. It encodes CASSPLGNEQFF.

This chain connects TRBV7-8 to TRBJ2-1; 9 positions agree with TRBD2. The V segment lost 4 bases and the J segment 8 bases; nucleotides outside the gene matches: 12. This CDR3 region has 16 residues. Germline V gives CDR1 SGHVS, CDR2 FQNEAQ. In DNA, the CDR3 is TGTGCCAGCAGCTCTCGAGGAGCGGGAGGAAACGATGAGCAGTTCTTC. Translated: CASSSRGAGGNDEQFF. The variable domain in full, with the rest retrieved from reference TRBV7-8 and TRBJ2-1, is GAGVSQSPRYKVAKRGQDVALRCDPISGHVSLFWYQQALGQGPEFLTYFQNEAQLDKSGLPSDRFFAERPEGSVSTLKIQRTQQEDSAVYLCASSSRGAGGNDEQFFGPGTRLTVL.

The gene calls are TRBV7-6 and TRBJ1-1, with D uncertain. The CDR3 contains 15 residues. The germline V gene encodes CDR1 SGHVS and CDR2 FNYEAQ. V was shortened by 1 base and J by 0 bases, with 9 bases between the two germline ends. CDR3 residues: CASSLGSVMNTEAFF. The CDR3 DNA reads TGTGCCAGCAGCTTAGGATCGGTTATGAACACTGAAGCTTTCTTT.

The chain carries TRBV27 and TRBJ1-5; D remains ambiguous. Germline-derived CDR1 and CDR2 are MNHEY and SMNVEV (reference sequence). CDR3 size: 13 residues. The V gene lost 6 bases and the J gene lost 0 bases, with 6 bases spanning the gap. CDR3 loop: CASRRRSNQPQHF. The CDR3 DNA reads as TGTGCCAGCAGACGACGTAGCAATCAGCCCCAGCATTTT.

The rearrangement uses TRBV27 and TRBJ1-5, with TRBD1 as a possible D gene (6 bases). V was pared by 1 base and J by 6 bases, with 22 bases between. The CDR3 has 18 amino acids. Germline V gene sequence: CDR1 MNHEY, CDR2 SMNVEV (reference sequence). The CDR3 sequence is CASSLYGWGGPSAQPQHF. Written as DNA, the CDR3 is TGTGCCAGCAGTTTATATGGGTGGGGGGGGCCAAGCGCTCAGCCCCAGCATTTT.

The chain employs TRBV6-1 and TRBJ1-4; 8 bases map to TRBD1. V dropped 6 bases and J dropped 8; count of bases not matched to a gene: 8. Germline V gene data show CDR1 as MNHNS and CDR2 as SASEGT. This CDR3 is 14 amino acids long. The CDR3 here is CASSHRDRNEKLFF. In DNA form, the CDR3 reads TGTGCCAGCAGCCACCGGGACAGGAACGAAAAACTGTTTTTT.

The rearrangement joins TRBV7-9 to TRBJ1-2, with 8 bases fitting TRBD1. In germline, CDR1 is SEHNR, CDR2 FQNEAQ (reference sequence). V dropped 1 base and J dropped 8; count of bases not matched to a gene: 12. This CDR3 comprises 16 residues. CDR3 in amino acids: CASSLDLVGQGGGYTF. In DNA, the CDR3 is TGTGCCAGCAGCTTAGATTTAGTTGGACAGGGAGGCGGCTACACCTTC.

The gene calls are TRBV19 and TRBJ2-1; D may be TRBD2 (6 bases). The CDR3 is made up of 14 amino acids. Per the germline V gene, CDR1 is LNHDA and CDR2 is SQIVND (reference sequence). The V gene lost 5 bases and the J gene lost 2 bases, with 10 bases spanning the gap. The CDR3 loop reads CASSALATYNEQFF. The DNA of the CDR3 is TGTGCCAGTAGTGCGCTAGCGACCTACAATGAGCAGTTCTTC.

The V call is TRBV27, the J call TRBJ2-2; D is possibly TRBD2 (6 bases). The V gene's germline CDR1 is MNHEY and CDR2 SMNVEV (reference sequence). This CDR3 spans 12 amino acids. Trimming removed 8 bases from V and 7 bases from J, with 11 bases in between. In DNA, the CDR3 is TGTGCCAGCGGATGGAGGGACGGGGAGCTGTTTTTT. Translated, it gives CASGWRDGELFF.

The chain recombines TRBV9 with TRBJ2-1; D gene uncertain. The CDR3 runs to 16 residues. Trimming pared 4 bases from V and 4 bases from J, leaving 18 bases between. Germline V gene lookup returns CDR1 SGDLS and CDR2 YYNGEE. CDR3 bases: TGTGCCAGCAGCACTCACTTAAGTGTGGTTTACAATGAGCAGTTCTTC. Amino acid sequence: CASSTHLSVVYNEQFF.

The CDR3 DNA is TGCGCCAGCAGTGATGGGCGGGGAAGCACAGATACGCAGTATTTT. It translates to CASSDGRGSTDTQYF. The chain couples TRBV10-1 to TRBJ2-3; weak D call: TRBD2 (6 bases). The CDR3 spans 15 residues. V was shortened by 3 bases and J by 0 bases, with 10 bases between the two germline ends. Germline lookup yields CDR1 WNHNN and CDR2 SYGVQD (reference sequence).

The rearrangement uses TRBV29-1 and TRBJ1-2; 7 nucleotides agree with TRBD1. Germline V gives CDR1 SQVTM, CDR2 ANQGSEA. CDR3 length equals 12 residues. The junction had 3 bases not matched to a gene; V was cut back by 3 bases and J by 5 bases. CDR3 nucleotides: TGCAGCGTTGAGCAGACAGGGTATGGCTACACCTTC. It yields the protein CSVEQTGYGYTF.

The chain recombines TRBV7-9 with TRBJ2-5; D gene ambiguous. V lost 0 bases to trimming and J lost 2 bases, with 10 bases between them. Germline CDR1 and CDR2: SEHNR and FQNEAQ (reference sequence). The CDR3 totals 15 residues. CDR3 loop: CASSLAVTEQETQYF. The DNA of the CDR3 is TGTGCCAGCAGCTTAGCGGTAACCGAGCAAGAGACCCAGTACTTC.

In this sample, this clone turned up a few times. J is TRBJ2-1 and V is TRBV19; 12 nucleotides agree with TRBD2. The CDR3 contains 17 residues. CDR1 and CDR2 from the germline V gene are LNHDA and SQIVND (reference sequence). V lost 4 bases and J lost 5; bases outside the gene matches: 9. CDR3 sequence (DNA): TGTGCCAGTAGTAAGACTAGCGGGAGCCTACGGGACAATGAGCAGTTCTTC. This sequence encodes CASSKTSGSLRDNEQFF.

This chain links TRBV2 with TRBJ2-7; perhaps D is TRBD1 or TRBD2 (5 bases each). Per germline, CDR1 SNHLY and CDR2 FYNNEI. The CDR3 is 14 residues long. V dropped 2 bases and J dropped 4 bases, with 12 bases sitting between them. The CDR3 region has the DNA TGTGCCAGCAGTGAAACGCCAGGGAGTTACGAGCAGTACTTC. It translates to CASSETPGSYEQYF.

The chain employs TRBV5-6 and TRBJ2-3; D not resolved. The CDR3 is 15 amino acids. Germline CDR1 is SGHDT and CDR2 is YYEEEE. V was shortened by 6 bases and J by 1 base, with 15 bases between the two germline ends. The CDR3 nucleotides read TGTGCCAGCACCCTAGTCACGTTGGGCACAGATACGCAGTATTTT. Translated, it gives CASTLVTLGTDTQYF.

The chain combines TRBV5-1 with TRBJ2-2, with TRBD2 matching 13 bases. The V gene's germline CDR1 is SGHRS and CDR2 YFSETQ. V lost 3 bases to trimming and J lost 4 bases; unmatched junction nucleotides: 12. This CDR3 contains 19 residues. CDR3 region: CASSSYGTSGAGVTGELFF. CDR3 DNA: TGCGCCAGCAGCTCATACGGGACTAGCGGGGCCGGCGTCACCGGGGAGCTGTTTTTT. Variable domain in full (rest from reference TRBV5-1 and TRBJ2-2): KAGVTQTPRYLIKTRGQQVTLSCSPISGHRSVSWYQQTPGQGLQFLFEYFSETQRNKGNFPGRFSGRQFSNSRSEMNVSTLELGDSALYLCASSSYGTSGAGVTGELFFGEGSRLTVL.

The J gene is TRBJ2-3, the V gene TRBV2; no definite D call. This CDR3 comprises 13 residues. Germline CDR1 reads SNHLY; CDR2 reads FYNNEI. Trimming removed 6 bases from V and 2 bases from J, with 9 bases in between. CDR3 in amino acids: CASSDPPTDTQYF. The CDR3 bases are TGTGCCAGCAGCGATCCTCCCACAGATACGCAGTATTTT.

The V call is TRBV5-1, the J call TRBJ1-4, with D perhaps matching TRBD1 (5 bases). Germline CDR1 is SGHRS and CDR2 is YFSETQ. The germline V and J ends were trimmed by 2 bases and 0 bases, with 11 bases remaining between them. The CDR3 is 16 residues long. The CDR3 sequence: CASSLGTLATNEKLFF. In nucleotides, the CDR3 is TGCGCCAGCAGCTTAGGGACGCTTGCAACTAATGAAAAACTGTTTTTT.

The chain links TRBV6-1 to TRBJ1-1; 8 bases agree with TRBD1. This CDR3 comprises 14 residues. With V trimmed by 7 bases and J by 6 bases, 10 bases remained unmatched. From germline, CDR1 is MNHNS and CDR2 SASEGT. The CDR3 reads CASTPDREGAEAFF. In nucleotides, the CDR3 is TGTGCCAGCACTCCGGACAGGGAAGGTGCTGAAGCTTTCTTT.

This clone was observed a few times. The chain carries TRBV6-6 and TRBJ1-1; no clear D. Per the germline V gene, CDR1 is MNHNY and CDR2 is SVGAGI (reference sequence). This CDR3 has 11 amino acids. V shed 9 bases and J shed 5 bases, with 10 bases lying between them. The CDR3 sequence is CASGWGTEAFF. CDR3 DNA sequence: TGTGCCAGTGGTTGGGGAACTGAAGCTTTCTTT.

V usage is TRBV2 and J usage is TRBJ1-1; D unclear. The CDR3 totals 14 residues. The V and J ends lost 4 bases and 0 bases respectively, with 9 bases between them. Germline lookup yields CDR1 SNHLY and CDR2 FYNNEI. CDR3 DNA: TGTGCCAGCAGTGGGCATTCGATGAACACTGAAGCTTTCTTT. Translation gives CASSGHSMNTEAFF.

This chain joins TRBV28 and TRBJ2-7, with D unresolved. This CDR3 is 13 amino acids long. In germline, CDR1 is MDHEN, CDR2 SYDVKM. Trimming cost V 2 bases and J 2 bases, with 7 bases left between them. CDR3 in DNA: TGTGCCAGCAGTTTAGGCCTGACCTACGAGCAGTACTTC. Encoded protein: CASSLGLTYEQYF.

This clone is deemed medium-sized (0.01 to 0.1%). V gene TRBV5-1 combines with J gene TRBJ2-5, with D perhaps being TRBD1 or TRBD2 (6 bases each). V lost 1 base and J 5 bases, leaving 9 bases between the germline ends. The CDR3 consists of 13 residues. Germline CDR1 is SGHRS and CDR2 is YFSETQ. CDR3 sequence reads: CASSLIGGETQYF. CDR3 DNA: TGCGCCAGCAGCTTGATAGGGGGGGAGACCCAGTACTTC.